This TCR beta chain is drawn from a study of technical replicates of blood from a few donors. Only in-frame clones appear in the TCRdb table, and some are missing; sequencing was by immunoSEQ multiplex PCR. The table lists around 80,000 clones, approximately 96% of them singletons. The source is a human donor in good health. Sequenced: T cells isolated from PBMCs.

The CDR3 sequence is CASSPLSGRFYEQFF. As DNA, the CDR3 is TGCGCCAGCAGCCCCCTTAGCGGGAGGTTTTATGAGCAGTTCTTC. The chain is built from TRBV5-1 and TRBJ2-1, with 10 bases identical to TRBD2. Germline CDR1 and CDR2: SGHRS and YFSETQ. V shed 4 bases and J 8 bases; nucleotides not matched to a gene: 9. CDR3 length equals 15 residues. The full variable domain, in which reference TRBV5-1 and TRBJ2-1 provide the parts outside the CDR3, is KAGVTQTPRYLIKTRGQQVTLSCSPISGHRSVSWYQQTPGQGLQFLFEYFSETQRNKGNFPGRFSGRQFSNSRSEMNVSTLELGDSALYLCASSPLSGRFYEQFFGPGTRLTVL.